This is a list of T cell receptor beta chains from one sample in a study of circulating CD8 cells and anti-PD-1 response in melanoma. TCRdb redid the calling of the reads with MiXCR, one entry per CDR3 protein. The data contain about 1,000 distinct CDR3 sequences, more than 7.5% of them singletons. The material was CD8+ T cells from PBMCs, obtained at baseline or after one month of anti-PD-1 therapy (not recorded which). The receptors were sampled from a human donor with melanoma. The CDR3 runs from the conserved cysteine through the conserved F or W. A D gene is named only where the DNA matches it firmly. The listing skips clone size in some rows; elsewhere it reads once, few, many or a size class.

>TRBD1|large|TRBJ2-6|TRBV19
CASSSLAQTGFVSGANVLTF
TGTGCCAGTAGTTCACTCGCACAGACAGGGTTTGTGTCTGGGGCCAACGTCCTGACTTTC
>NA|NA|TRBJ2-7|TRBV28
CASSSGTRTRYF
TGTGCCAGCAGTTCAGGGACAAGGACTCGGTACTTC
>NA|large|TRBJ2-7|TRBV28
CASRTTAYEQYF
TGTGCCAGCAGAACGACAGCGTACGAGCAGTACTTC
>TRBD1|large|TRBJ1-3|TRBV10-3
CAISVDRDYSGNTIYF
TGTGCCATCAGTGTTGACAGGGACTACTCTGGAAACACCATATATTTT
>NA|medium-sized|TRBJ2-1|TRBV19
CASSIDFAGSSYNEQFF
TGTGCCAGTAGTATTGATTTCGCGGGGAGCTCCTACAATGAGCAGTTCTTC
>TRBD1|medium-sized|TRBJ1-1|TRBV25-1
CASRTGVGEAFF
TGTGCCAGCAGGACAGGGGTCGGCGAAGCTTTCTTT
>TRBD2|medium-sized|TRBJ2-7|TRBV2
CASSSTSGGREQYF
TGTGCCAGCAGTTCTACTAGCGGGGGGCGCGAGCAGTACTTC
>NA|NA|TRBJ1-2|TRBV5-6
CASTLTAYDGYTF
TGTGCCAGCACCCTGACTGCTTACGATGGCTACACCTTC
>TRBD1|large|TRBJ2-7|TRBV19
CASSSTGAYEQYF
TGTGCCAGTAGTAGCACAGGGGCCTACGAGCAGTACTTC
>TRBD2|medium-sized|TRBJ2-7|TRBV10-3
CAISEREGLVSYEQYF
TGTGCCATCAGTGAGAGGGAGGGACTGGTCTCCTACGAGCAGTACTTC
>NA|medium-sized|TRBJ1-1|TRBV9
CASSPLLNTEAFF
TGTGCCAGCAGCCCCCTGCTTAACACTGAAGCTTTCTTT
>NA|large|TRBJ1-2|TRBV19
CASSAYRDYGYTF
TGTGCCAGTAGTGCCTACAGGGACTATGGCTACACCTTC
>NA|medium-sized|TRBJ1-1|TRBV19
CASSIVDSTEAFF
TGTGCCAGTAGTATAGTCGACAGCACTGAAGCTTTCTTT
>NA|medium-sized|TRBJ2-1|TRBV29-1
CSVERDSNEQFF
TGCAGCGTTGAACGAGACAGCAATGAGCAGTTCTTC
>TRBD1|NA|TRBJ2-7|TRBV5-5
CASSSSPGQGVYEQYF
TGTGCCAGCAGCTCATCTCCGGGACAGGGCGTTTACGAGCAGTACTTC
>TRBD1|large|TRBJ2-2|TRBV20-1
CSGDRANTGELFF
TGCAGCGGGGACAGGGCGAACACCGGGGAGCTGTTTTTT
>NA|medium-sized|TRBJ2-3|TRBV5-8
CASSSGLQGASTDTQYF
TGTGCCAGCAGCTCAGGACTTCAGGGAGCCAGCACAGATACGCAGTATTTT